Given below is one T cell receptor (beta chain) in context. Its binding antigen is unknown. The record has no base qualities; no much larger clone is one base away. The cohort consisted of 600 to 700 healthy bone marrow donors. Cohort members were all nominally healthy when sampled, although unrecorded immune exposures were likely present. The donor tested CMV seropositive, placing the donor among the 250 to 300 seropositive members of the cohort. Every donor gave a peripheral blood sample, and the peripheral blood mononuclear cells from that sample were used for TCR beta sequencing. Genomic DNA extraction from the blood cell samples was performed with the Qiagen DNeasy Blood Extraction Kit. The library was produced with the immunoSEQ multiplex PCR assay. For the multiplex PCR, a mixture combining 60 forward primers for TCR Vbeta segments and 13 reverse primers for TCR Jbeta segments was used. The CDR3 region of rearranged TCR beta genes was amplified from genomic DNA with a multiplex PCR assay. On the Illumina HiSeq System, the amplified TCR beta libraries were sequenced as 87-base-pair reads. In the paper's pipeline: A later analysis tallied 80 million to 95 million unique TCR beta chains across the 600 to 700 repertoires, and roughly 11 million of those chains were shared by two or more donors. To remove PCR and sequencing errors, raw reads were error-corrected and collapsed into unique sequences using a nearest-neighbor algorithm that merged closely related sequences. Alignment of CDR3 sequences to IMGT reference sequences was used to assign V, D and J gene segments. For a sequence to be retained, at least a six-nucleotide match to both a V gene segment and a J gene segment was required. A rearrangement counted as productive if the CDR3 had no stop codons and remained in frame with V and J, and every other rearrangement counted as non-productive. Following IMGT convention, CDR3 was defined as the stretch from the second conserved V-encoded cysteine up to the conserved J-encoded phenylalanine. The earlier analysis of about 590 of the donors excluded sequences that lacked an unambiguous match to a single V gene segment. In an earlier analysis of several hundred of the donors, a V segment was called functional when productive rearrangements were above 56.7%, and segregating when the standard deviation between donors exceeded 5%. A statistical classification framework was built for diagnosing cytomegalovirus status from the catalog of TCR beta chain sequences. In a later analysis, V and J genes were assigned by comparing TCR nucleotide sequences against IMGT/GENE-DB human TR gene sequences. In a later analysis, CDR3 sequences and most-parsimonious VDJ recombination scenarios were assigned using the TCRdist pipeline. In a later analysis, each TCR beta chain was defined by its CDR3 amino acid sequence together with its V-gene family, and reads without a unique V-gene family were excluded. A later analysis removed 450 to 600 highly shared, low-generation-probability nucleotide sequences to deal with suspected cross-contamination and a sequencing artifact. For each public chain, a later analysis derived a clonal expansion index from normalized ranks of inferred template counts within each repertoire. Generation probabilities in a later analysis came from a VDJ recombination model fitted to out-of-frame rearrangements, and those results were checked against IGoR. In a later analysis, hypergeometric tests were used to score TCR-TCR, TCR-HLA and TCR-CMV co-occurrence, with a repertoire-size bias correction applied to TCR pairs. A later analysis estimated false discovery rates by permuting HLA or CMV assignments 20 times. In a later analysis, co-occurring TCRs were grouped using DBSCAN, with TCRdist sequence similarity added in when clustering inside HLA-allele-positive subsets. Repertoires with fewer than 30,000 or more than 120,000 public chains, plus five repertoires with anomalous nucleotide sharing, were excluded from co-occurrence clustering. Entries here come from immuneACCESS through TCRdb and include only in-frame sequences with V and J called. Some clones fail to appear in such tables; in the studies checked, an unresolved V gene covers under half of the shortfall, and the cause of the remainder is unknown. Clone size and V and J calls were adopted from that table, with D and trimming inferred from the DNA. Within this sample are roughly 100,000 clones, with around three fifths of them counted one time only. Approximately 5.8% of the sample lies in the top ten.

The sample belongs to a study of cytomegalovirus exposure and HLA in healthy donors (TCRdb year 2017). Study-wide context: In an earlier analysis of 587 of the donors, approximately 300 Gb of sequence data and 90 million to 130 million unique TCR beta sequences from approximately 180 million T cells were reported. About 330 gigabases of sequencing data and around 88 million unique TCR sequences made up an early release that covered 640 HLA-typed donors. Among the roughly 430 genotyped donors, approximately 81% belonged to the genetic ancestry cluster associated with self-reported Caucasian donors. The study aimed to test whether signatures of past pathogen exposure could be identified by cataloging public T cell receptors. The study profiled the T cell repertoires of approximately 700 subjects by immunosequencing and related them to cytomegalovirus serostatus. Along with the approximately 700-subject first cohort, a separate validation cohort of 120 different subjects was used. To predict cytomegalovirus infection status, the study combined high-throughput TCR immunosequencing, statistical association of individual TCRs with disease status, and machine learning. In a later analysis, previously published TCR beta repertoires from several hundred donors were re-analyzed and high-resolution HLA genotyping was added so that TCR occurrence patterns could be studied. Rather than drawing on any new phenotypic data, the later analysis identified candidate immune exposures from TCR beta sequences and the way those sequences occurred across donors. In an earlier analysis of about 590 of the donors, high-throughput TCR beta sequencing was used to judge whether each TCR beta V gene segment behaved as functional or pseudogenic. Donor age, sex, ethnicity and CMV serostatus were compiled alongside the repertoire data. A later genetic analysis took genome-wide SNP genotypes for about 55% of the roughly 670 donors and used that subset as a discovery cohort. All discovery cohort repertoires had been generated using a single sequencing platform. Both class I and class II loci were covered by HLA typing, at four-digit resolution. Typing coverage varied by locus: roughly 629-630 donors for A, B, C, DRB1 and DQB1; roughly 510 for DQA1; nearly 610 for DPA1; around 490 for DPB1. Because of strong linkage in the cohort, five DR-DQ haplotypes were treated as single units for association and clustering. Across approximately 400 genotyped donors of the cohort, an average of approximately 200,000 unique TCR beta nucleotide sequences per donor were sequenced, and approximately 17% of those sequences were non-productive.

General findings and caveats noted by the study authors: In the study, about 150 TCR beta chains were listed as associated with cytomegalovirus. Most TCR sequences were observed very rarely across donors, whereas some public TCRs were present in many individuals. Strong co-occurrence of HLA alleles, especially DR and DQ, made assigning TCR associations to individual alleles difficult. In a later analysis, most CMV-associated TCR beta chains were found to appear HLA-restricted, with HLA associations seemingly driven largely by CMV exposure. For the cohort, immune exposure information was limited to CMV serostatus. Cytomegalovirus status was reported to be diagnosed by the classifier with high specificity and sensitivity in both the original and validation cohorts. Compared with the approximately 670-donor mean, donors in an Asian-associated ancestry cluster had fewer N-insertions in productive TCRs, according to a later genetic analysis. It was suggested by the authors that the approach could potentially be generalized to other disease states and immunological phenotypes. A further reported finding was that TCR beta sequences accurately predicted the HLA-A and HLA-B alleles for most subjects in the first cohort. In a later genetic analysis, a missense DCLRE1C variant was associated with V-gene and J-gene trimming of TCR beta chains, and the association was replicated in an independent cohort. The earlier analysis of about 600 of the donors excluded around 17 rarely observed V segments, including chromosome 9 orphons, because counts were too low. At a false discovery rate of 0.05, a later analysis linked around 17,000 TCR beta sequences to specific HLA alleles. A later analysis found that HLA-associated TCR beta chains were more clonally expanded and had lower generation probabilities than equally common non-associated chains. In an earlier analysis of under 600 of the donors, most TCR beta V segments were observed in productive rearrangements about 87% or about 30% of the time, broadly matching IMGT annotations. Presence/absence analyses assumed roughly uniform sequencing depth across donors, an assumption that may not hold. A later analysis found that TCR association rates varied across HLA loci, with DRB1 alleles showing the most associated TCRs and HLA-C alleles the fewest. This cohort had only TCR beta chains sequenced, and the lack of alpha or paired-chain data limited which features could be detected. Because some donors lacked HLA typing at each locus, the association tests relied only on the typed subset. In vitro tests confirmed that a few of the cytomegalovirus-associated TCR beta chains recognize cytomegalovirus antigens. According to a later analysis, parvovirus B19, influenza, CMV and Epstein-Barr virus appeared linked to several top co-occurrence clusters. The sequencing pipeline was judged likely to have produced a cluster of highly shared sequence variants as a technical artifact. Correlated functional status among segregating V segments might reflect linkage disequilibrium, but an unknown experimental factor could not be ruled out. Because the 87-base-pair reads could not distinguish some IMGT-functional V segments, including TRBV6-2 and TRBV6-3, those segments were excluded.

V is pared back by 2 bases and J by 4 bases, with 9 bases lying between the germline termini. From the cysteine through the phenylalanine, the CDR3 covers 14 amino acids. The sequence is cut down to CDR3 DNA, 42 bases in frame from base 1. For CDR1 and CDR2, the germline V gene lists MNHEY and SVGAGI. The source material was PBMCs. The sequence came from a boy between 10 and 17 years old in good health and CMV-seropositive. The V and J segments used are TRBV6-5 and TRBJ1-5; a tentative D match to TRBD1 spans 6 bases. The CDR3 region has the sequence CASSYGQGNQPQHF. The DNA sequence is as follows: TGTGCCAGCAGTTACGGCCAGGGGAATCAGCCCCAGCATTTT.